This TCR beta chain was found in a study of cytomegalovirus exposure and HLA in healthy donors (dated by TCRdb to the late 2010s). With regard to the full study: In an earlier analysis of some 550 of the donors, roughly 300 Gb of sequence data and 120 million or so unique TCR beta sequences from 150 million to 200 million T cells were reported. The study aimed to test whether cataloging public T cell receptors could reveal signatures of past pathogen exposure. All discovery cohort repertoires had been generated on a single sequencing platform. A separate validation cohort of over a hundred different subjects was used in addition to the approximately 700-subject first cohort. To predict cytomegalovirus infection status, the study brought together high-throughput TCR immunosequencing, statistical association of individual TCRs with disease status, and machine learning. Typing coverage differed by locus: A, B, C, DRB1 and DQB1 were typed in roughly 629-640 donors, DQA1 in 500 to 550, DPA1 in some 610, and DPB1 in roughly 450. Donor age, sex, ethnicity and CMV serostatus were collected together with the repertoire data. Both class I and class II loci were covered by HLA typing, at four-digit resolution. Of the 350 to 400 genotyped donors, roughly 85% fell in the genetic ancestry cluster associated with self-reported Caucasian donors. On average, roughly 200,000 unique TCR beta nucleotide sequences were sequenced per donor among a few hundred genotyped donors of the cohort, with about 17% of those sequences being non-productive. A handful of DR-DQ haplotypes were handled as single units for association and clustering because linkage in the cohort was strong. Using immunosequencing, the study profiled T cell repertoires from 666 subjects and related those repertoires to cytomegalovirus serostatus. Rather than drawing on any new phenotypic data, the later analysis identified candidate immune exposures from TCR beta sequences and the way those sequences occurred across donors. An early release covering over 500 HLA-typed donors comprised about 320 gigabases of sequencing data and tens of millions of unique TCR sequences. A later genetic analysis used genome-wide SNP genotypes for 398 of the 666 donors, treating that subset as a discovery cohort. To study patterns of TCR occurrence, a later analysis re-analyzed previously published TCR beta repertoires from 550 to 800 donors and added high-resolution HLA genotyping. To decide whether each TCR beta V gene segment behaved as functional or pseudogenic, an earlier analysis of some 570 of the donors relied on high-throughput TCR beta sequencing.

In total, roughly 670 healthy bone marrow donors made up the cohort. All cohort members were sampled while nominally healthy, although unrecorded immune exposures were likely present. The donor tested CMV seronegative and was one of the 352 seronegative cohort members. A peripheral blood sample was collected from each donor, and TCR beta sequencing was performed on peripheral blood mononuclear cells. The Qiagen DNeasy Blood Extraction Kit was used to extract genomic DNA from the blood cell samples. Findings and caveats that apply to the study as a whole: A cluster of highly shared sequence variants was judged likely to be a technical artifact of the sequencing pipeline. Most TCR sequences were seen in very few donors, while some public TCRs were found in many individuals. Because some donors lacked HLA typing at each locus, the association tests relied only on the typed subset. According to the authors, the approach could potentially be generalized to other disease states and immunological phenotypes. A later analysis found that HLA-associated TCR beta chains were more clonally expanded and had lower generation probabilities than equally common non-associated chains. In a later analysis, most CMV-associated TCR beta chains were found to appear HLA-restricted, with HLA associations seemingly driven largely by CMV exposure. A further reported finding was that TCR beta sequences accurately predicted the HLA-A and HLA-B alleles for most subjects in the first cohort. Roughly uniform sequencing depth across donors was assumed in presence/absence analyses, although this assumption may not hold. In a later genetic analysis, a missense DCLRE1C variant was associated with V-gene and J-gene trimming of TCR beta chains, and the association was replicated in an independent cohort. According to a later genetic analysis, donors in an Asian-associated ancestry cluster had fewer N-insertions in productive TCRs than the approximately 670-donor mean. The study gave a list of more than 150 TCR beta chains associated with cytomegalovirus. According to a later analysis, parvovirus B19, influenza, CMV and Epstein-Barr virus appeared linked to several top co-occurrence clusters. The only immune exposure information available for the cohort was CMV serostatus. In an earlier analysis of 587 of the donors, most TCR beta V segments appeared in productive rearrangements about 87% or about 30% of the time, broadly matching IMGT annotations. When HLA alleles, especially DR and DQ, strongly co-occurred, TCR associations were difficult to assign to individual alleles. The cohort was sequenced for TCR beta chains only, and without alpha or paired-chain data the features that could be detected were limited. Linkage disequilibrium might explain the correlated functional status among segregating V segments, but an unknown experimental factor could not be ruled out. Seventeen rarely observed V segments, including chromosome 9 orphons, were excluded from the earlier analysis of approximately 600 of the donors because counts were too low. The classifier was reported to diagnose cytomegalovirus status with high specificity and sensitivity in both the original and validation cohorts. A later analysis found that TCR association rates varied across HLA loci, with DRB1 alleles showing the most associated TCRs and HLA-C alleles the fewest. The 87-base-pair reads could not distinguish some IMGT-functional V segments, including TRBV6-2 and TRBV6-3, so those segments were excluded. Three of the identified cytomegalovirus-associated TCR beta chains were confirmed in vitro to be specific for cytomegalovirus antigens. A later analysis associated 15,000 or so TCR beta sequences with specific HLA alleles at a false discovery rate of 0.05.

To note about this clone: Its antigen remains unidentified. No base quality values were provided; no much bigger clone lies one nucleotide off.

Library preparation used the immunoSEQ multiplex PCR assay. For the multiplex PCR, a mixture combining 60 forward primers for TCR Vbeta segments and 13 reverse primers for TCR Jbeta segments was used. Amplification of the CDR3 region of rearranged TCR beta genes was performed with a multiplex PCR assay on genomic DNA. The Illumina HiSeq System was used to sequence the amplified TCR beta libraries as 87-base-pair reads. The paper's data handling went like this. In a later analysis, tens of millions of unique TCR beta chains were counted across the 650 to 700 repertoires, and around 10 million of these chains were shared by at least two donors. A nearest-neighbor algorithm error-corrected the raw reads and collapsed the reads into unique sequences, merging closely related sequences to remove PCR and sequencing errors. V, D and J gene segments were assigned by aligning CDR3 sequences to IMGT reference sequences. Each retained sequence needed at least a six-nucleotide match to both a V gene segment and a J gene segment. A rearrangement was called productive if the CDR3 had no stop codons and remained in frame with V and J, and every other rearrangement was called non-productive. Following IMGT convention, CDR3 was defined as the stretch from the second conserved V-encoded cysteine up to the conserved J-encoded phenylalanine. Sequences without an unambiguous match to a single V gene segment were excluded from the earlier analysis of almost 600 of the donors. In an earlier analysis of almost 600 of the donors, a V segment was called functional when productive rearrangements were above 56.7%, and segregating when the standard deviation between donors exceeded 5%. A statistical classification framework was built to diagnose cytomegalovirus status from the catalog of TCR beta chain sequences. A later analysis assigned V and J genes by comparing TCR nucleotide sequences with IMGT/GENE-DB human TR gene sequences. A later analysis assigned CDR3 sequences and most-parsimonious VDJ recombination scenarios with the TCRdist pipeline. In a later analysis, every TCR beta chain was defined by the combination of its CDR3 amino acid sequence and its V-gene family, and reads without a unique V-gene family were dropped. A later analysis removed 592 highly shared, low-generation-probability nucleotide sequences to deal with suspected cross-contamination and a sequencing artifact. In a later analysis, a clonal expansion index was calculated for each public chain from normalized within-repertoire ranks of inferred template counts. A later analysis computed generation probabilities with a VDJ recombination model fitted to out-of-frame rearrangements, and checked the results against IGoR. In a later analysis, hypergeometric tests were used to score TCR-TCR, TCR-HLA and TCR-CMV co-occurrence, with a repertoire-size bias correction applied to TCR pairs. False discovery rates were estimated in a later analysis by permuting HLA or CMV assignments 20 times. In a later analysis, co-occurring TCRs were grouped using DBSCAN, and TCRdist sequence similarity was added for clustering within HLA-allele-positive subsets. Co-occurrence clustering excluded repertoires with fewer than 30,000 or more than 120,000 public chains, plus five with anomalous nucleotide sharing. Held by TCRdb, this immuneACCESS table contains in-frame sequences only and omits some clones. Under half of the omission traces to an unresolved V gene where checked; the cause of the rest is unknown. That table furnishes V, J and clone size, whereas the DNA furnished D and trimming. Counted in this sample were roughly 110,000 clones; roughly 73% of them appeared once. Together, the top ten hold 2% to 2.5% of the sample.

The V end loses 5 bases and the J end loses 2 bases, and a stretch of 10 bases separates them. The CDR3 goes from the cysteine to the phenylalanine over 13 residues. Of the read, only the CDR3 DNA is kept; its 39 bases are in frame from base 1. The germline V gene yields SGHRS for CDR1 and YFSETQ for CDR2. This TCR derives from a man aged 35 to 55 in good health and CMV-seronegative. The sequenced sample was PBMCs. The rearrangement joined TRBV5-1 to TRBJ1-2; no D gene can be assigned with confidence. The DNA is TGCGCCAGCAGGATCGACACAAACTATGGCTACACCTTC. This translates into CASRIDTNYGYTF.